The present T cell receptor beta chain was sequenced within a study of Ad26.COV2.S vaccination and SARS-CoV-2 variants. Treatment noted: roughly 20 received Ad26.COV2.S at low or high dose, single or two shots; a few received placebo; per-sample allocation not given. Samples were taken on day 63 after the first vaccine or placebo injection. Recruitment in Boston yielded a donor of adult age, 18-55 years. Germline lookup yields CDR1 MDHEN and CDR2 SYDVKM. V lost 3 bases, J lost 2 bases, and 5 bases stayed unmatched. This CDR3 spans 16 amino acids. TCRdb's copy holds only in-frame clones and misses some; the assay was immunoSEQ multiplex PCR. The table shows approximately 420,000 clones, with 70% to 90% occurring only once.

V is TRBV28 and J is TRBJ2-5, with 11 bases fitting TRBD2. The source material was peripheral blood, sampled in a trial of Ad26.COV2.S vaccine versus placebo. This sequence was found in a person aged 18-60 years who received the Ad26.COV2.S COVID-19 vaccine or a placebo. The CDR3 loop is CASSFPLAGVQETQYF. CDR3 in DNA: TGTGCCAGCAGTTTCCCACTAGCGGGGGTACAAGAGACCCAGTACTTC.